What follows is one T cell receptor (beta chain) and its context. The antigen is unknown. TCRdb itself ran the 5' RACE reads through MiXCR, one entry per CDR3 protein. Here the sample spans roughly 1.6 million distinct CDR3 sequences, less than 40% being singletons. The data belong to a study of identical twins. Study-wide findings and caveats: Out-of-frame alpha sequences common to twins exhibited an excess of low generation probability. Weaker excess sharing between twins was seen in beta out-of-frame sequences.

The receptor was isolated from a newborn girl in good health. Sequencing used cord blood.

CDR3 DNA sequence: TGTGCCAGCAGACCAAGACAGGGGGCTGGCACAGATACGCAGTATTTT. Its protein product is CASRPRQGAGTDTQYF. The chain uses TRBV6-2 or TRBV6-3 and TRBJ2-3; 10 bases align to TRBD1. V was pared by 6 bases and J by 1 base, with 7 bases of the junction left unmatched. From germline, CDR1 is MNHEY and CDR2 SVGEGT. The CDR3 has 16 amino acids.